The 31 T cell receptor beta chains below were found in one sample sequenced in a study of shared clonotypes between healthy human individuals. Produced via immunoSEQ multiplex PCR; TCRdb's table is partial and in-frame only. The table shows roughly 2,000,000 clones, with about 95% occurring only once. CD45RO-negative cells were positively selected for CCR7, leaving out terminally differentiated effector memory CD45RA+ cells. Sequences were obtained from naive CD8+ T cells sorted from blood. Receptors originate from a man between 18 and 35 years old in good health.

The V and J genes are TRBV28 and TRBJ1-2, with 10 nucleotides matching TRBD1. Per germline, CDR1 MDHEN and CDR2 SYDVKM. V shed 1 base and J 6 bases; nucleotides not matched to a gene: 5. CDR3 length: 15 residues. The CDR3 coding sequence is TGTGCCAGCAGTTTATACTGGACAGGGGGAGATGGCTACACCTTC. Amino acid sequence: CASSLYWTGGDGYTF.

The J gene is TRBJ2-5, the V gene TRBV7-9; 11 positions agree with TRBD1. Unmatched junction bases numbered 9, after V lost 1 base and J lost 5 bases. Germline lookup yields CDR1 SEHNR and CDR2 FQNEAQ (reference sequence). CDR3 length: 17 residues. The CDR3 region is CASSLGGQGAVRETQYF. The CDR3 DNA reads as TGTGCCAGCAGCTTAGGAGGACAGGGGGCGGTCAGGGAGACCCAGTACTTC.

This clone has just one count. The V gene is TRBV29-1, the J gene TRBJ2-1; 9 positions agree with TRBD2. Germline CDR1 SQVTM, CDR2 ANQGSEA. This CDR3 has 17 residues. With 2 bases clipped from V and 0 bases from J, the junction kept 8 bases outside the gene matches. This CDR3 reads CSVESVNSGSSYNEQFF. The DNA for the CDR3 is TGCAGCGTTGAATCTGTGAATAGCGGGAGCTCCTACAATGAGCAGTTCTTC.

The chain is built from TRBV2 and TRBJ2-5, with TRBD2 matching over 8 bases. Germline V gene lookup returns CDR1 SNHLY and CDR2 FYNNEI. The CDR3 spans 19 residues. V lost 8 bases and J lost 2; bases outside the gene matches: 22. The CDR3 is CASAEWPGGPTPRQETQYF. DNA of the CDR3: TGTGCCAGCGCCGAGTGGCCGGGGGGGCCAACCCCAAGACAAGAGACCCAGTACTTC.

The chain links TRBV7-3 to TRBJ1-2, with D possibly being TRBD1 (5 bases). The germline gives CDR1 SGHTA, CDR2 FQGTGA. The CDR3 extends over 17 amino acids. V was clipped by 0 bases and J by 6 bases, with 20 bases between them. CDR3 bases: TGTGCCAGCAGCTTAACGGCGTGGGTCGGGGAACAGGATGGCTACACCTTC. This encodes CASSLTAWVGEQDGYTF.

The rearrangement uses TRBV6-5 and TRBJ1-1; TRBD1 is a possible D gene (5 bases). The CDR3 spans 16 residues. V was pared by 2 bases and J by 8 bases, with 21 bases between. The germline gives CDR1 MNHEY, CDR2 SVGAGI. CDR3 bases: TGTGCCAGCAGTTACGATGGTCAGGGTTTGCCTTCAGAAGCTTTCTTT. Translating gives CASSYDGQGLPSEAFF.

The rearrangement links TRBV20-1 to TRBJ2-7, with D possibly TRBD1 on 6 matching bases. The CDR3 runs 11 residues. Germline V gives CDR1 DFQATT, CDR2 SNEGSKA (reference sequence). V gave up 6 bases and J gave up 8 bases, with 14 bases separating them. CDR3 nucleotides: TGCAGTGCCCCCGAACAGGGAAAGCAGTACTTC. As protein: CSAPEQGKQYF.

The rearrangement joins TRBV28 to TRBJ2-2, with TRBD2 as a possible D gene (7 bases). V lost 7 bases to trimming and J lost 3 bases, with 18 bases between them. Germline-derived CDR1 and CDR2 are MDHEN and SYDVKM. The CDR3 covers 16 residues. The CDR3 spells CASIPAEGGDTGELFF. CDR3 coding DNA: TGTGCCAGCATCCCCGCGGAAGGGGGGGACACCGGGGAGCTGTTTTTT.

V and J are TRBV11-2 and TRBJ2-2, with a possible D match to TRBD1 (6 bases). This CDR3 is built from 14 residues. V lost 5 bases to trimming and J lost 5 bases, with 12 bases between them. Germline V CDR1 and CDR2: SGHAT, FQNNGV. The CDR3 sequence: CASSDTGLTGELFF. The CDR3 DNA reads TGTGCCAGCAGCGATACAGGGTTAACCGGGGAGCTGTTTTTT.

In this sample, this clone turned up once. At the DNA level, this CDR3 is encoded by other sequences in the same sample as well. The CDR3 here is CASSNSGSSYNEQFF. CDR3 nucleotides: TGTGCCAGTAGTAATAGCGGGAGCAGTTACAATGAGCAGTTCTTC. The chain has TRBV19 and TRBJ2-1; 9 positions match TRBD2. Trimming at V came to 4 bases and at J to 4 bases, leaving 5 bases not matched to a gene. The germline CDR1 and CDR2 sequences are LNHDA and SQIVND (reference sequence). The CDR3 runs 15 residues. Together with reference TRBV19 and TRBJ2-1, the CDR3 gives the full variable domain: DGGITQSPKYLFRKEGQNVTLSCEQNLNHDAMYWYRQDPGQGLRLIYYSQIVNDFQKGDIAEGYSVSREKKESFPLTVTSAQKNPTAFYLCASSNSGSSYNEQFFGPGTRLTVL.

The chain links TRBV30 to TRBJ1-1; no reliable D call. Germline CDR1 reads GTSNPN; CDR2 reads SVGIG (reference sequence). V gave up 0 bases and J gave up 4 bases, with 15 bases separating them. The CDR3 sequence is 15 residues long. Here the CDR3 reads CAWSVEGLGLTEAFF. The CDR3 DNA is TGTGCCTGGAGTGTAGAGGGCCTAGGCCTCACTGAAGCTTTCTTT.

The CDR3 bases are TGTGCCAGTAGTATCGCAAGCGGCGAGCAGTACTTC. Translating gives CASSIASGEQYF. The chain joins TRBV19 to TRBJ2-7, with D possibly TRBD2 on 5 matching bases. This CDR3 spans 12 amino acids. Between the trimmed V and J ends, which lost 3 bases and 6 bases, there was a span of 9 bases. The germline gives CDR1 LNHDA, CDR2 SQIVND (reference sequence).

This rearrangement joins TRBV7-9 to TRBJ2-5; TRBD1 matches 10 bases. This CDR3 region has 16 residues. With V trimmed by 5 bases and J by 3 bases, 9 bases remained unmatched. Germline V gene data show CDR1 as SEHNR and CDR2 as FQNEAQ (reference sequence). CDR3 nucleotide sequence: TGTGCCAGCAGCGCGCCGACCGGGACAGGGGAAGAGACCCAGTACTTC. It translates to CASSAPTGTGEETQYF.

V gene TRBV7-9 combines with J gene TRBJ2-3; TRBD1 or TRBD2 may be the D gene (6 bases each). Germline V gene data show CDR1 as SEHNR and CDR2 as FQNEAQ (reference sequence). V was pared by 9 bases and J by 0 bases, with 16 bases between. The CDR3 covers 15 residues. CDR3 residues: CASIHRGDSTDTQYF. DNA of the CDR3: TGTGCCAGTATTCATAGGGGGGATAGCACAGATACGCAGTATTTT. Together with reference TRBV7-9 and TRBJ2-3, the CDR3 gives the full variable domain: DTGVSQNPRHKITKRGQNVTFRCDPISEHNRLYWYRQTLGQGPEFLTYFQNEAQLEKSRLLSDRFSAERPKGSFSTLEIQRTEQGDSAMYLCASIHRGDSTDTQYFGPGTRLTVL.

The CDR3 nucleotides read TGTGCCAGCAGTTTTGGCGGGATCAGCGGGGAGCAGTACTTC. Residues: CASSFGGISGEQYF. The rearrangement links TRBV28 to TRBJ2-7; possible D gene TRBD2, 6 bases. Trimming left V 3 bases short and J 7 bases short, with 16 bases between. The CDR3 consists of 14 residues. CDR1 MDHEN and CDR2 SYDVKM come from the germline V gene. The full variable domain, rest sourced from reference TRBV28 and TRBJ2-7, is DVKVTQSSRYLVKRTGEKVFLECVQDMDHENMFWYRQDPGLGLRLIYFSYDVKMKEKGDIPEGYSVSREKKERFSLILESASTNQTSMYLCASSFGGISGEQYFGPGTRLTVT.

This clone was found once. Distinct nucleotide sequences in the sample also encode this CDR3. The genes are TRBV4-3 and TRBJ2-7; 10 bases line up with TRBD2. Germline assignment: CDR1 LGHNA and CDR2 YSLEER. This CDR3 comprises 15 residues. Losses at the gene ends were 3 bases for V and 3 bases for J; bases not matched to a gene: 5. The CDR3 sequence is CASSHGLAESYEQYF. CDR3 nucleotides: TGCGCCAGCAGCCATGGACTAGCGGAGAGCTACGAGCAGTACTTC.

V gene TRBV7-9 combines with J gene TRBJ2-1; the D is unclear. Per the germline V gene, CDR1 is SEHNR and CDR2 is FQNEAQ (reference sequence). V was trimmed by 5 bases and J by 1 base, leaving 9 bases between them. This CDR3 has 14 amino acids. CDR3 loop: CASSNTKSYNEQFF. As DNA, the CDR3 is TGTGCCAGCAGCAACACGAAGTCCTACAATGAGCAGTTCTTC.

J is TRBJ2-3 and V is TRBV11-2; 10 positions agree with TRBD1. CDR1 is SGHAT, CDR2 FQNNGV, per germline. J was trimmed by 5 bases and V by 6 bases; bases with no gene match: 8. The CDR3 spans 15 residues. The CDR3, as DNA: TGTGCCAGCAGTTCACCGGGACAGGGGATAGATACGCAGTATTTT. As protein: CASSSPGQGIDTQYF.

The V call is TRBV7-9, the J call TRBJ2-3; D is ambiguous. Germline CDR1 is SEHNR and CDR2 is FQNEAQ (reference sequence). The V end was cut by 2 bases, the J end by 1 base, with 10 bases between. This CDR3 is 15 amino acids long. As DNA, the CDR3 is TGTGCCAGCAGCTTACACTCCGAGGGCACAGATACGCAGTATTTT. It codes for CASSLHSEGTDTQYF.

The chain couples TRBV7-2 to TRBJ2-2, with D possibly matching TRBD1 (6 bases). The CDR3 runs 14 residues. Germline CDR1 is SGHTA and CDR2 is FQGNSA. V dropped 6 bases and J dropped 5 bases, with 13 bases sitting between them. CDR3 protein: CASSFAGVTGELFF. CDR3 nucleotides: TGTGCCAGCAGTTTTGCAGGGGTAACCGGGGAGCTGTTTTTT. The entire variable domain, with the rest obtained from reference TRBV7-2 and TRBJ2-2, is as follows: GAGVSQSPSNKVTEKGKDVELRCDPISGHTALYWYRQSLGQGLEFLIYFQGNSAPDKSGLPSDRFSAERTGGSVSTLTIQRTQQEDSAVYLCASSFAGVTGELFFGEGSRLTVL.

This sequence joins TRBV10-1 and TRBJ2-5; no clear D. The germline CDR1 and CDR2 sequences are WNHNN and SYGVQD (reference sequence). With 3 bases removed from V and 0 bases from J, the gap between germline ends came to 5 bases. This CDR3 is 13 amino acids long. The CDR3 loop is CASSDGDQETQYF. The CDR3 nucleotides are TGCGCCAGCAGTGATGGAGACCAAGAGACCCAGTACTTC.

This sequence joins TRBV28 and TRBJ1-3; D might be TRBD1 (6 bases). Germline CDR1 is MDHEN and CDR2 is SYDVKM. This CDR3 region has 18 residues. With 6 bases removed from V and 4 bases from J, the gap between germline ends came to 25 bases. This CDR3 reads CASSSGQLFFGDGNTIYF. In DNA form, the CDR3 reads TGTGCCAGCAGCAGCGGACAGCTTTTCTTCGGCGACGGAAACACCATATATTTT.

CDR3 DNA sequence: TGTGCCAGCAGTACCCGGACAGGGACAATGGTCTACGAGCAGTACTTC. It is translated as CASSTRTGTMVYEQYF. The chain carries TRBV27 and TRBJ2-7; 8 bases agree with TRBD1. CDR1 and CDR2 from the germline V gene are MNHEY and SMNVEV (reference sequence). The CDR3 runs 16 residues. V was pared by 5 bases and J by 3 bases, with 12 bases of the junction left unmatched.

The genes are TRBV10-1 and TRBJ1-1; tentative D call: TRBD1 (5 bases). The CDR3 loop spans 14 amino acids. V lost 5 bases to trimming and J lost 7 bases, with 17 bases between them. From germline, CDR1 is WNHNN and CDR2 SYGVQD (reference sequence). CDR3 sequence (DNA): TGCGCCAGCAGTTCCCGACAAGGGGAGGGTGAAGCTTTCTTT. Protein: CASSSRQGEGEAFF.

This clone has a single count. The chain is built from TRBV11-2 and TRBJ2-7, with D uncertain. The CDR3 runs to 13 residues. Germline values: CDR1 SGHAT, CDR2 FQNNGV. V lost 3 bases and J 2 bases, leaving 8 bases between the germline ends. The CDR3 DNA is TGTGCCAGCAGCTTTTCTTTGGCCTACGAGCAGTACTTC. It translates to CASSFSLAYEQYF. Full variable domain (remainder filled in from reference TRBV11-2 and TRBJ2-7): EAGVAQSPRYKIIEKRQSVAFWCNPISGHATLYWYQQILGQGPKLLIQFQNNGVVDDSQLPKDRFSAERLKGVDSTLKIQPAKLEDSAVYLCASSFSLAYEQYFGPGTRLTVT.

The chain couples TRBV11-2 to TRBJ2-7, with D unresolved. V was pared by 0 bases and J by 0 bases, with 9 bases between. Looked up from germline, CDR1 is SGHAT and CDR2 is FQNNGV. This CDR3 region has 15 residues. The CDR3 DNA reads as TGTGCCAGCAGCTTAGAAGGCAGTTACTCCTACGAGCAGTACTTC. Amino acid sequence: CASSLEGSYSYEQYF.

V gene TRBV18 combines with J gene TRBJ2-7; a weak D match, TRBD2 (6 bases). Germline V gives CDR1 KGHSH, CDR2 LQKENI. The CDR3 runs 15 residues. The V end was cut by 0 bases, the J end by 2 bases, with 11 bases between. CDR3: CASSPPAGTAYEQYF. In DNA form, the CDR3 reads TGTGCCAGCTCACCACCGGCGGGGACTGCCTACGAGCAGTACTTC.

V gene TRBV27 combines with J gene TRBJ2-7; tentatively, D is TRBD1 (6 bases). V lost 5 bases to trimming and J lost 4 bases, with 15 bases between them. The germline V gene has CDR1 MNHEY and CDR2 SMNVEV (reference sequence). The CDR3 loop spans 14 amino acids. The CDR3 here is CASSPGAGRYEQYF. In nucleotides, the CDR3 is TGTGCCAGCAGTCCAGGGGCAGGGCGGTACGAGCAGTACTTC.

This chain joins TRBV6-5 and TRBJ1-1; a possible D gene is TRBD1 (6 bases). The CDR3 runs 15 residues. Germline CDR1 is MNHEY and CDR2 is SVGAGI. The V end was cut by 6 bases, the J end by 0 bases, with 14 bases between. CDR3 loop: CASRPGAEVNTEAFF. As DNA, the CDR3 is TGTGCCAGCAGGCCAGGGGCGGAGGTGAACACTGAAGCTTTCTTT.

As DNA, the CDR3 is TGTGCCAGCAGCTTAGTTCTGGGGCCGGACACCATATATTTT. This codes for CASSLVLGPDTIYF. V gene TRBV7-2 combines with J gene TRBJ1-3; TRBD1 might be the D (5 bases). V lost 1 base and J lost 8, with 12 bases in between. The CDR3 has 14 residues. CDR1 SGHTA and CDR2 FQGNSA come from the germline V gene. The full variable domain, its missing parts supplied by reference TRBV7-2 and TRBJ1-3, is GAGVSQSPSNKVTEKGKDVELRCDPISGHTALYWYRQSLGQGLEFLIYFQGNSAPDKSGLPSDRFSAERTGGSVSTLTIQRTQQEDSAVYLCASSLVLGPDTIYFGEGSWLTVV.

The chain recombines TRBV7-9 with TRBJ2-5; 11 positions agree with TRBD2. The V segment lost 9 bases and the J segment 0 bases; nucleotides outside the gene matches: 15. Germline V CDR1 and CDR2: SEHNR, FQNEAQ (reference sequence). The CDR3 is 18 residues long. In DNA form, the CDR3 reads TGTGCCAGTCGACGCCCGGGACTAGCGGTTCCCTACCAAGAGACCCAGTACTTC. Its protein product is CASRRPGLAVPYQETQYF.